Each of the 12 T cell receptor beta chains below was sequenced from the same sample in a study of T cell repertoires in cytomegalovirus infection (dated by TCRdb to between 2018 and 2020). The sample's treatment or condition label, decoded: in vitro stimulation with specific CMV peptide epitopes to enrich CMV-specific T cells. The sequencer was an Illumina HiSeq 1500. TCRdb passed the public sequencing reads through fastp at Q25 and MiXCR, retaining productive beta sequences. Merged by CDR3 protein, the rows form single entries marked with the most common genes and DNA. The sample profile shows 80,000 or so distinct CDR3 sequences; around 37% of them were found once. More than 85% of the sample goes to the ten largest clones. Antigens of these TCRs are unknown. This specimen was CD8+ T cells from cultured PBMCs, taken from culture after CMV antigen stimulation. The receptor set was obtained from a human donor in good health (CMV status not recorded). Some clones in this sample may be carry-over from other donors' samples.

In this sample, this clonotype turned up a few times. The J gene is TRBJ1-1, the V gene TRBV27; the D gene is possibly TRBD1 (5 bases). In germline, CDR1 is MNHEY, CDR2 SMNVEV (reference sequence). V lost 6 bases, J lost 1 base, and 9 bases lay in between. This CDR3 is 13 amino acids long. Written as DNA, the CDR3 is TGTGCCAGCAGCCCGGGGCCGAACACTGAAGCTTTCTTT. It is translated as CASSPGPNTEAFF.

This clonotype was observed a few times. The chain joins TRBV6-1 to TRBJ2-7; D unclear. Germline assignment: CDR1 MNHNS and CDR2 SASEGT. With 2 bases removed from V and 1 base from J, the gap between germline ends came to 9 bases. The CDR3 length is 14 residues. CDR3 coding DNA: TGTGCCAGCAGTGAATCCCTACTTTCCTACGAGCAGTACTTC. It is translated as CASSESLLSYEQYF.

In this sample, this clonotype turned up a few times. The chain has TRBV6-5 and TRBJ2-1; D is unresolved. V was shortened by 2 bases and J by 1 base, with 15 bases between the two germline ends. This CDR3 spans 17 amino acids. The germline CDR1 and CDR2 sequences are MNHEY and SVGAGI. CDR3 sequence: CASSYRLTRTSYNEQFF. CDR3 bases: TGTGCCAGCAGTTACCGCCTGACTCGTACTTCCTACAATGAGCAGTTCTTC.

This clonotype occurred many times. The chain couples TRBV7-2 to TRBJ1-5; a weak D match, TRBD1 (5 bases). Germline lookup yields CDR1 SGHTA and CDR2 FQGNSA. Trimming removed 5 bases at V and 2 bases at J, with 19 bases between. The CDR3 runs 17 residues. The CDR3 is CASSESMGDWGNQPQHF. CDR3 DNA: TGTGCCAGCAGCGAATCTATGGGGGATTGGGGCAATCAGCCCCAGCATTTT.

The rearrangement uses TRBV4-1 and TRBJ1-5; D is uncertain. The CDR3 totals 15 residues. Trimming removed 8 bases from V and 5 bases from J, with 19 bases in between. The germline gives CDR1 MGHRA, CDR2 YSYEKL. CDR3 coding DNA: TGCGCCAGCTCAGATAGACGAGTCAGACATCAGCCCCAGCATTTT. It encodes CASSDRRVRHQPQHF.

The chain carries TRBV6-1 and TRBJ2-1; D is perhaps TRBD1 or TRBD2 (5 bases each). V gave up 4 bases and J gave up 6 bases, with 10 bases separating them. The CDR3 contains 13 residues. CDR1 and CDR2 (germline): MNHNS, SASEGT. The CDR3: CASSVRDGNEQFF. In nucleotides, the CDR3 is TGTGCCAGCAGTGTCCGGGACGGCAATGAGCAGTTCTTC.

The chain has TRBV6-2 or TRBV6-3 and TRBJ2-7; D gene uncertain. V was cut by 4 bases and J by 3 bases, with 13 bases left in between. The CDR3 is made up of 14 amino acids. From germline, CDR1 is MNHEY and CDR2 SVGEGT. CDR3 sequence (DNA): TGTGCCAGCAGTTCTACAATTATCGTCTACGAGCAGTACTTC. Amino acids: CASSSTIIVYEQYF.

The J gene is TRBJ2-7, the V gene TRBV2; a weak D match, TRBD1 (6 bases). The CDR3 runs to 15 residues. The V end lost 7 bases, the J end lost 0 bases, and 16 bases lay between the germline ends. The germline gives CDR1 SNHLY, CDR2 FYNNEI. This chain's CDR3 is CASKEDRSNSYEQYF. The CDR3 DNA follows: TGTGCCAGCAAGGAAGACAGGTCCAACTCCTACGAGCAGTACTTC.

The chain carries TRBV27 and TRBJ2-3, with TRBD1 matching 7 bases. The CDR3 is made up of 17 amino acids. Per germline, CDR1 MNHEY and CDR2 SMNVEV (reference sequence). Germline trimming cut 2 bases from V and 1 base from J; bases unmatched to any gene: 9. CDR3 coding DNA: TGTGCCAGCAGTTTAGTGGGGTTAAGGGGGCGCACAGATACGCAGTATTTT. Protein product: CASSLVGLRGRTDTQYF.

This chain connects TRBV4-1 to TRBJ2-2; the D is unclear. CDR3 length: 13 amino acids. CDR1 MGHRA and CDR2 YSYEKL come from the germline V gene. The germline V and J ends were trimmed by 1 base and 6 bases, with 6 bases remaining between them. CDR3 nucleotides: TGCGCCAGCAGCCAAGGGGCGGCCGGGGAGCTGTTTTTT. This sequence encodes CASSQGAAGELFF.

The rearrangement joins TRBV7-9 to TRBJ2-3; the D is unclear. V lost 1 base and J 3 bases, leaving 5 bases between the germline ends. Looked up from germline, CDR1 is SEHNR and CDR2 is FQNEAQ (reference sequence). This CDR3 contains 13 residues. The CDR3 nucleotides read TGTGCCAGCAGCTTAGACACTACAGATACGCAGTATTTT. Its protein is CASSLDTTDTQYF. Looking up the rest from reference TRBV7-9 and TRBJ2-3 gives the full variable domain: DTGVSQNPRHKITKRGQNVTFRCDPISEHNRLYWYRQTLGQGPEFLTYFQNEAQLEKSRLLSDRFSAERPKGSFSTLEIQRTEQGDSAMYLCASSLDTTDTQYFGPGTRLTVL.

This clonotype was counted only a few times. V is TRBV7-6 and J is TRBJ1-5; TRBD1 agrees at 8 bases. CDR1 SGHVS and CDR2 FNYEAQ come from the germline V gene. After removal of 1 base from V and 7 bases from J, the junction contained 3 bases not matched to a gene. The length of the CDR3 is 14 residues. In DNA form, the CDR3 reads TGTGCCAGCAGCTTAGGACAGGGGTTACAGCCCCAGCATTTT. It codes for CASSLGQGLQPQHF.